The present T cell receptor (beta chain) was sequenced within a study of CD8+ T cells in alopecia areata. Study-level points and caveats: Normal skin contains resident alphabeta T cells, and these are also sequenced in scalp samples.

As to treatment: oral pan-JAK inhibitor, 5-10 mg twice daily. Peripheral blood, together with lesional scalp punch biopsies, was collected from alopecia areata patients. Using a FACSAria, the CD4+ and CD8+ T cells were sorted from the PBMCs. Sequencing used cDNA as its template, made by extracting RNA and reverse transcribing it. Using immunoSEQ multiplex PCR, the repertoire was profiled, and TCRdb retains in-frame clones only, with some absent. The table lists roughly 200,000 clones, about 55% of them singletons. A word on this clone: Its antigen is still unknown.

After removal of 4 bases from V and 10 bases from J, the junction contained 7 bases not matched to a gene. The CDR3 contains 15 residues. Germline assignment: CDR1 MNHNY and CDR2 SVGAGI (reference sequence). The V and J genes are TRBV6-6 and TRBJ2-1, with TRBD2 matching 13 bases. The receptor was isolated from a human donor with alopecia areata. Sequenced here: CD8+ T cells sorted from blood, sampled at week 24, from a patient treated with tofacitinib. Here the CDR3 reads CASSWGLAGSLEQFF. The CDR3 DNA is TGTGCCAGCAGTTGGGGACTAGCGGGGTCATTAGAGCAGTTCTTC.